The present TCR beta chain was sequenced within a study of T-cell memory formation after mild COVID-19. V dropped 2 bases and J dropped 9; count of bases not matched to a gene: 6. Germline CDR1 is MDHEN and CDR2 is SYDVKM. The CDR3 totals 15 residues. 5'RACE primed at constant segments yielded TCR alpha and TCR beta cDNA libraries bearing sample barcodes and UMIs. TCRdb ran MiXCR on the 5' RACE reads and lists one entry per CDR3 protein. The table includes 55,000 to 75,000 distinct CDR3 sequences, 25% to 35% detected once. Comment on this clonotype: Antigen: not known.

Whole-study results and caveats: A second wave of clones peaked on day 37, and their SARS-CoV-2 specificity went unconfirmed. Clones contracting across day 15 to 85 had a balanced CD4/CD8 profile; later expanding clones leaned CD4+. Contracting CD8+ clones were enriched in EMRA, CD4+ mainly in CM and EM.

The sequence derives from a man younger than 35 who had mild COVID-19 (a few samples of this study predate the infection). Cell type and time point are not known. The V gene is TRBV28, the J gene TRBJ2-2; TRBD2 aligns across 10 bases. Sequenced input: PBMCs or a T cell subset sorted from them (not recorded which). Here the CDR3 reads CASSLISSGGRELFF. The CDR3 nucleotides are TGTGCCAGCAGTTTAATCTCTAGCGGGGGAAGGGAGCTGTTTTTT.